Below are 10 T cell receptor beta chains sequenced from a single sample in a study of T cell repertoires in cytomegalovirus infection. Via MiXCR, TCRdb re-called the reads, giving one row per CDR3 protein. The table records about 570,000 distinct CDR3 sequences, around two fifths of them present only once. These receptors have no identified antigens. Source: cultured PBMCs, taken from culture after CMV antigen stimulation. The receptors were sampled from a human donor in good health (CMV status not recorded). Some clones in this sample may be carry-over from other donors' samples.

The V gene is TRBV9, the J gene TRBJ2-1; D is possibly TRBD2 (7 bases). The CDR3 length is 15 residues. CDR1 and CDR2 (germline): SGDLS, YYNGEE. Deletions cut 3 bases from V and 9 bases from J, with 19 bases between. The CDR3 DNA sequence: TGTGCCAGCAGCGAGAGGGGGGGGAGAACGAGTGAGCAGTTCTTC. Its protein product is CASSERGGRTSEQFF.

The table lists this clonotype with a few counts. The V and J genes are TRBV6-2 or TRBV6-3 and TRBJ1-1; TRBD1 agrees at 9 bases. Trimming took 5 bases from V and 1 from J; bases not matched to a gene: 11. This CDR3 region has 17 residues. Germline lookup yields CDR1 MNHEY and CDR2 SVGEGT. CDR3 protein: CASSKTPGTGSNTEAFF. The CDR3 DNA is TGTGCCAGCAGTAAAACCCCCGGGACAGGGTCGAACACTGAAGCTTTCTTT.

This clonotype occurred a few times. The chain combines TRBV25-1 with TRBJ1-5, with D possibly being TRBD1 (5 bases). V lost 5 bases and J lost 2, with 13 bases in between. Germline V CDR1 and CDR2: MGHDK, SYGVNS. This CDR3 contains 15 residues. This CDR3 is CASSLSGGGNQPQHF. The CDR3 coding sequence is TGTGCCAGCAGTTTATCCGGGGGGGGCAATCAGCCCCAGCATTTT.

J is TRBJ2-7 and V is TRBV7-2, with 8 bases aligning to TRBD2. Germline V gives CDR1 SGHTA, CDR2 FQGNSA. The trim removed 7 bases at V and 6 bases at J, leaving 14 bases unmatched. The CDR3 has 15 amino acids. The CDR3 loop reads CASTGPAGGWLEQYF. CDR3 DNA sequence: TGTGCCAGCACCGGTCCGGCGGGAGGATGGCTCGAGCAGTACTTC.

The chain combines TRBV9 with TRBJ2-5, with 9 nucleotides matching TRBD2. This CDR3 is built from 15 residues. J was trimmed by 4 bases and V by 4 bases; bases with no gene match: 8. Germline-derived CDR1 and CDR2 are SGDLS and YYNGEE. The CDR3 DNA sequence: TGTGCCAGCAGCCCCCAGCCAGCGGGAGGAGAGACCCAGTACTTC. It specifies CASSPQPAGGETQYF.

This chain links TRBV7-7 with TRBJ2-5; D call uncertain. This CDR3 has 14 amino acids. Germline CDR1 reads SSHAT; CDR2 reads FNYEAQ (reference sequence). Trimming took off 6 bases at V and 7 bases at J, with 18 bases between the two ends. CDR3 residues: CASSPRSSPGTQYF. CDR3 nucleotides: TGTGCCAGCAGTCCTCGAAGTTCTCCGGGGACCCAGTACTTC. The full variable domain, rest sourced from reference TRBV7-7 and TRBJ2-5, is GAGVSQSPRYKVTKRGQDVTLRCDPISSHATLYWYQQALGQGPEFLTYFNYEAQPDKSGLPSDRFSAERPEGSISTLTIQRTEQRDSAMYRCASSPRSSPGTQYFGPGTRLLVL.

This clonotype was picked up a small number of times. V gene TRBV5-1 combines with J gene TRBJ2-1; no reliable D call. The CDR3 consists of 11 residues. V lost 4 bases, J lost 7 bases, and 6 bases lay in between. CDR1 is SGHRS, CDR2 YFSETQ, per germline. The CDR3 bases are TGCGCCAGCAGCGACTCAAATGAGCAGTTCTTC. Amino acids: CASSDSNEQFF.

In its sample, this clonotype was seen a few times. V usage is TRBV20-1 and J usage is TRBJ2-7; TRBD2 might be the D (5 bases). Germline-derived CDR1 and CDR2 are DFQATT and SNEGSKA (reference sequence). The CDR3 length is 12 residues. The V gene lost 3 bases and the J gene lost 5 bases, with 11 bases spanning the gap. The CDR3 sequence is CSASLAGDEQYF. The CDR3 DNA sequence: TGCAGTGCTAGCCTCGCGGGCGACGAGCAGTACTTC.

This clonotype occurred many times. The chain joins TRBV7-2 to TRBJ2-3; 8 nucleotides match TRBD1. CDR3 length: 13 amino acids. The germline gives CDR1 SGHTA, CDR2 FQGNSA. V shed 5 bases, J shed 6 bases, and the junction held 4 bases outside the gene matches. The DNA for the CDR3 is TGTGCCAGCAGCCGGACAGGGCAGGATACGCAGTATTTT. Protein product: CASSRTGQDTQYF.

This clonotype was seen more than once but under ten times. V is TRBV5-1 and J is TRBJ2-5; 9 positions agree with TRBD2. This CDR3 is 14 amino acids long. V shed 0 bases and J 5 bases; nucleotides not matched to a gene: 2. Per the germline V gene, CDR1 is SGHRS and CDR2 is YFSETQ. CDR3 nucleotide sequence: TGCGCCAGCAGCTTGGGGACTAGCGAGGAGACCCAGTACTTC. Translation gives CASSLGTSEETQYF.